Below are 18 T cell receptor beta chains sequenced from a single sample in a study of shared clonotypes between healthy human individuals (dated by TCRdb to the early 2020s). CD8 naive samples were CD45RO-negative cells positively selected for CCR7, giving a CD45RA+CCR7+ population that excluded TemRA cells. Library creation used the immunoSEQ multiplex PCR assay. TCRdb stores this immuneACCESS table with in-frame sequences only. Part of the clones is absent; in the studies checked, under half of the shortfall reflects unresolved V genes, and no reason is known for the rest. The sample has around 560,000 clones on record, around 96% of them singletons. In total, the top ten clones hold around 0.11% of the sample. The sequenced sample was naive CD8+ T cells sorted from blood. The cell subset or site label, as the study defines it: CD45RA+CCR7+. The origin of the receptors is a woman aged 25 to 39 in good health.

Remarks on this clone: Other DNA sequences in the same sample also yield this CDR3. The V call is TRBV13, the J call TRBJ2-7; unclear D gene. V lost 2 bases and J lost 3, with 2 bases in between. CDR3 length: 11 residues. Per germline, CDR1 PRHDT and CDR2 FYEKMQ (reference sequence). CDR3 in amino acids: CASSLNYEQYF. DNA of the CDR3: TGTGCCAGCAGCTTAAACTACGAGCAGTACTTC. Variable domain in full (rest from reference TRBV13 and TRBJ2-7): AAGVIQSPRHLIKEKRETATLKCYPIPRHDTVYWYQQGPGQDPQFLISFYEKMQSDKGSIPDRFSAQQFSDYHSELNMSSLELGDSALYFCASSLNYEQYFGPGTRLTVT.

This chain joins TRBV27 and TRBJ2-2; D is undetermined. Germline V gene sequence: CDR1 MNHEY, CDR2 SMNVEV (reference sequence). Trimming pared 3 bases from V and 3 bases from J, leaving 11 bases between. This CDR3 is 15 amino acids long. The CDR3 sequence: CASSLNLGYTGELFF. CDR3 DNA sequence: TGTGCCAGCAGTTTGAACCTGGGGTACACCGGGGAGCTGTTTTTT.

The chain combines TRBV2 with TRBJ2-7, with 7 bases aligning to TRBD1. J was trimmed by 3 bases and V by 8 bases; bases with no gene match: 4. The CDR3 is made up of 12 amino acids. Germline lookup yields CDR1 SNHLY and CDR2 FYNNEI. CDR3 protein: CASRDSYYEQYF. Here the CDR3 DNA reads TGTGCCAGCCGGGACAGCTACTACGAGCAGTACTTC.

This chain links TRBV5-4 with TRBJ2-2, with a weak D call TRBD2 (6 bases). The CDR3 has 16 residues. Trimming removed 1 base from V and 6 bases from J, with 16 bases in between. Germline CDR1 and CDR2: SGHNT and YYREEE (reference sequence). CDR3 amino acids: CASSLSPRRGAGELFF. CDR3 sequence (DNA): TGTGCCAGCAGCTTGAGTCCCCGGAGGGGCGCCGGGGAGCTGTTTTTT. Based on the CDR3 plus reference TRBV5-4 and TRBJ2-2, the full variable domain is ETGVTQSPTHLIKTRGQQVTLRCSSQSGHNTVSWYQQALGQGPQFIFQYYREEENGRGNFPPRFSGLQFPNYSSELNVNALELDDSALYLCASSLSPRRGAGELFFGEGSRLTVL.

This chain connects TRBV4-1 to TRBJ2-3, with D possibly TRBD1 on 6 matching bases. The ends were cut back, 3 bases at V and 7 bases at J, with 20 bases in the middle. CDR3 length: 16 amino acids. Germline lookup yields CDR1 MGHRA and CDR2 YSYEKL. The CDR3: CASSQLRDTDLHTQYF. DNA of the CDR3: TGCGCCAGCAGCCAGTTACGGGACACAGATCTTCATACGCAGTATTTT.

The chain links TRBV7-6 to TRBJ2-2; D might be TRBD2 (6 bases). The length of the CDR3 is 18 residues. Trimming cost V 2 bases and J 3 bases, with 19 bases left between them. Germline-derived CDR1 and CDR2 are SGHVS and FNYEAQ. The DNA for the CDR3 is TGTGCCAGCAGCTTAAATTGGGACTTTAGATCCGACACCGGGGAGCTGTTTTTT. Translation: CASSLNWDFRSDTGELFF. The full variable domain, rest sourced from reference TRBV7-6 and TRBJ2-2, is GAGVSQSPRYKVTKRGQDVALRCDPISGHVSLYWYRQALGQGPEFLTYFNYEAQQDKSGLPNDRFSAERPEGSISTLTIQRTEQRDSAMYRCASSLNWDFRSDTGELFFGEGSRLTVL.

The rearrangement links TRBV6-5 to TRBJ2-1; 13 bases align to TRBD2. Per germline, CDR1 MNHEY and CDR2 SVGAGI. V lost 6 bases and J lost 5; bases outside the gene matches: 4. The CDR3 loop spans 15 amino acids. The CDR3 nucleotides read TGTGCCAGCAGCCCACTAGCGGGAGGGAACAATGAGCAGTTCTTC. This codes for CASSPLAGGNNEQFF.

J is TRBJ1-1 and V is TRBV19; D possibly corresponds to TRBD1 (5 bases). Per germline, CDR1 LNHDA and CDR2 SQIVND (reference sequence). Trimming cost V 0 bases and J 0 bases, with 11 bases left between them. CDR3 length: 16 amino acids. The CDR3 is CASSIDGGSLNTEAFF. CDR3 DNA sequence: TGTGCCAGTAGTATAGATGGGGGTTCCCTGAACACTGAAGCTTTCTTT.

The chain recombines TRBV7-9 with TRBJ2-7, with D perhaps matching TRBD1 (5 bases). With 8 bases removed from V and 3 bases from J, the gap between germline ends came to 14 bases. The CDR3 length is 13 residues. Per germline, CDR1 SEHNR and CDR2 FQNEAQ (reference sequence). CDR3: CASVGQSGYEQYF. The CDR3 region has the DNA TGTGCCAGCGTGGGGCAGTCTGGCTACGAGCAGTACTTC.

This chain links TRBV27 with TRBJ2-1, with D possibly TRBD2 on 5 matching bases. CDR3 length equals 15 residues. The V and J ends lost 1 base and 3 bases respectively, with 10 bases between them. CDR1 MNHEY and CDR2 SMNVEV come from the germline V gene (reference sequence). DNA for the CDR3: TGTGCCAGCAGTTTATTATCAACTAGCTACAATGAGCAGTTCTTC. This translates into CASSLLSTSYNEQFF.

This chain connects TRBV27 to TRBJ1-2; possibly TRBD1 for D (5 bases). This CDR3 is built from 14 residues. Trimming cost V 5 bases and J 5 bases, with 15 bases left between them. Germline assignment: CDR1 MNHEY and CDR2 SMNVEV (reference sequence). CDR3 protein: CASSPGGSRYGYTF. The DNA for the CDR3 is TGTGCCAGCAGTCCCGGGGGTTCTCGATATGGCTACACCTTC.

A word on this clone: At the DNA level, this CDR3 is encoded by other sequences in the same sample as well. CDR3 coding DNA: TGTGCCAGCAGCGCCCAAGGAGAGCAGTACTTC. Translating gives CASSAQGEQYF. The chain couples TRBV9 to TRBJ2-7; D gene ambiguous. The germline V and J ends were trimmed by 3 bases and 7 bases, with 8 bases remaining between them. The CDR3 spans 11 residues. Per germline, CDR1 SGDLS and CDR2 YYNGEE.

V and J are TRBV19 and TRBJ2-1; tentatively, D is TRBD1 (6 bases). V was pared by 4 bases and J by 3 bases, with 13 bases between. Germline V gives CDR1 LNHDA, CDR2 SQIVND (reference sequence). This CDR3 comprises 15 residues. Written as DNA, the CDR3 is TGTGCCAGTAGTACTCTAGACAGGTACTACAATGAGCAGTTCTTC. Amino acids: CASSTLDRYYNEQFF. Based on the CDR3 plus reference TRBV19 and TRBJ2-1, the full variable domain is DGGITQSPKYLFRKEGQNVTLSCEQNLNHDAMYWYRQDPGQGLRLIYYSQIVNDFQKGDIAEGYSVSREKKESFPLTVTSAQKNPTAFYLCASSTLDRYYNEQFFGPGTRLTVL.

This chain joins TRBV19 and TRBJ1-5, with D unclear. The CDR3 length is 15 residues. The germline CDR1 and CDR2 sequences are LNHDA and SQIVND (reference sequence). The V end was cut by 1 base, the J end by 1 base, with 8 bases between. The CDR3 protein is CASSIGPLSNQPQHF. DNA of the CDR3: TGTGCCAGTAGTATAGGGCCACTCAGCAATCAGCCCCAGCATTTT.

The CDR3 region has the DNA TGCAGCGTTGGAGGGGGTCACACCTACGAGCAGTACTTC. Translated: CSVGGGHTYEQYF. V gene TRBV29-1 combines with J gene TRBJ2-7; D might be TRBD1 (6 bases). With 4 bases removed from V and 2 bases from J, the gap between germline ends came to 12 bases. Looked up from germline, CDR1 is SQVTM and CDR2 is ANQGSEA. The CDR3 length is 13 residues.

To note about this clone: The same CDR3 can be traced to other DNA sequences in this sample. The genes are TRBV10-2 and TRBJ2-7; possible D gene TRBD2, 7 bases. This CDR3 comprises 13 residues. Trimming took 2 bases from V and 4 from J, leaving 9 bases between them. CDR1 WSHSY and CDR2 SAAADI come from the germline V gene. CDR3 sequence (DNA): TGCGCCAGCAGTGAGGGGGGGGCTTACGAGCAGTACTTC. This sequence encodes CASSEGGAYEQYF.

The chain combines TRBV10-2 with TRBJ2-7; TRBD1 might be the D (6 bases). Per germline, CDR1 WSHSY and CDR2 SAAADI. Trimming left V 5 bases short and J 0 bases short, with 11 bases between. The CDR3 has 14 amino acids. CDR3 DNA: TGCGCCAGCAGTACAGGGAAGAGCTCCTACGAGCAGTACTTC. Its protein product is CASSTGKSSYEQYF.

The rearrangement joins TRBV18 to TRBJ2-5; TRBD1 agrees at 9 bases. V shed 6 bases and J 3 bases; nucleotides not matched to a gene: 8. The germline gives CDR1 KGHSH, CDR2 LQKENI. The CDR3 loop spans 15 amino acids. CDR3 in amino acids: CASSPDRGAEETQYF. CDR3 DNA sequence: TGTGCCAGCTCGCCGGACAGGGGAGCCGAAGAGACCCAGTACTTC.